These 18 T cell receptor beta chains were sequenced from one sample in a study of neurological immune-mediated disorders. In TCRdb, the 5' RACE reads were re-called with MiXCR into one record per CDR3 protein. The data contain tens of thousands of distinct CDR3 sequences, about 2.5% of them singletons. Sequencing used PBMCs. These receptors were collected from a woman in her forties or fifties with multiple sclerosis.

This clonotype was seen ten or more times. The chain has TRBV15 and TRBJ2-1; 8 bases are a match to TRBD2. The CDR3 is made up of 15 amino acids. Trimming at V came to 5 bases and at J to 10 bases, leaving 13 bases not matched to a gene. Germline CDR1 reads LNHNV; CDR2 reads YYDKDF (reference sequence). Written as DNA, the CDR3 is TGTGCCACCAGCTTTCCCGGGACTAGGGGTGGGGAGCAGTTCTTC. Its protein product is CATSFPGTRGGEQFF.

At least ten counts were recorded for this clonotype. The chain is built from TRBV7-6 and TRBJ1-2; D is unclear. CDR1 is SGHVS and CDR2 is FNYEAQ in the germline V gene. This CDR3 has 13 residues. Trimming cost V 7 bases and J 6 bases, with 15 bases left between them. CDR3 sequence (DNA): TGTGCCAGCACCGCCCTTAACAGCCATGGCTACACCTTC. Its protein is CASTALNSHGYTF. The full variable domain, its missing parts supplied by reference TRBV7-6 and TRBJ1-2, is GAGVSQSPRYKVTKRGQDVALRCDPISGHVSLYWYRQALGQGPEFLTYFNYEAQQDKSGLPNDRFSAERPEGSISTLTIQRTEQRDSAMYRCASTALNSHGYTFGSGTRLTVV.

This clonotype was observed at least ten times. This chain connects TRBV12-5 to TRBJ2-1, with 11 bases fitting TRBD2. Looked up from germline, CDR1 is LGHNT and CDR2 is FRNRAP. The length of the CDR3 is 17 residues. V shed 5 bases and J 1 base; nucleotides not matched to a gene: 7. The CDR3 nucleotides are TGTGCTAGTGGTCAATTACTAGCGGGAGCATCCTACAATGAGCAGTTCTTC. Amino acid sequence: CASGQLLAGASYNEQFF.

This clonotype was seen many times. The V gene is TRBV20-1, the J gene TRBJ2-7, with TRBD2 identical over 11 bases. The CDR3 consists of 13 residues. J gave up 4 bases and V 6 bases, and 5 bases lay outside the gene matches. CDR1 is DFQATT, CDR2 SNEGSKA, per germline (reference sequence). The CDR3 loop is CSASSGGDYEQYF. DNA for the CDR3: TGCAGTGCGAGTAGCGGGGGGGATTACGAGCAGTACTTC.

This clonotype was observed many times. A much larger clone lies a single base off, so this may be a read error. This sequence joins TRBV5-1 and TRBJ1-5; D remains ambiguous. The V and J ends lost 4 bases and 1 base respectively, with 18 bases between them. The CDR3 totals 17 residues. The germline V gene encodes CDR1 SGHRS and CDR2 YFSETQ. The CDR3 DNA is TGCGCCAGCAGCCCCGACTCAATCCGGGAAAGCAATCAGCCCCAGCATTTT. This gives the protein CASSPDSIRESNQPQHF.

This clonotype was observed many times. The rearrangement links TRBV6-6 to TRBJ2-7; TRBD1 matches at 10 bases. The CDR3 has 14 residues. Germline CDR1 reads MNHNY; CDR2 reads SVGAGI (reference sequence). The ends lost 4 bases at V and 2 bases at J; junction bases unmatched: 2. The CDR3 loop is CASSSGQGTYEQYF. Written as DNA, the CDR3 is TGTGCCAGCAGTTCGGGACAGGGGACCTACGAGCAGTACTTC.

In this sample, this clonotype turned up many times. The chain joins TRBV20-1 to TRBJ2-1, with D perhaps TRBD2 (6 bases). There are 14 residues in the CDR3. V dropped 5 bases and J dropped 7 bases, with 18 bases sitting between them. Germline V gives CDR1 DFQATT, CDR2 SNEGSKA (reference sequence). CDR3 bases: TGCAGTGCTCCCCTGGGGGGAGGATGGAATGAGCAGTTCTTC. Translation gives CSAPLGGGWNEQFF.

The table lists this clonotype with many counts. The rearrangement uses TRBV20-1 and TRBJ2-7, with D perhaps TRBD2 (6 bases). This CDR3 has 14 residues. Deletions cut 5 bases from V and 3 bases from J, with 17 bases between. Per germline, CDR1 DFQATT and CDR2 SNEGSKA (reference sequence). As DNA, the CDR3 is TGCAGTGCTCTTCCGGTGGCGGGAAACTACGAGCAGTACTTC. Protein product: CSALPVAGNYEQYF.

This clonotype was recorded a few times. V gene TRBV11-2 combines with J gene TRBJ1-1; 7 nucleotides align to TRBD1. The CDR3 is 16 amino acids. Germline-derived CDR1 and CDR2 are SGHAT and FQNNGV. Germline trimming cut 1 base from V and 0 bases from J; bases unmatched to any gene: 5. The DNA of the CDR3 is TGTGCCAGCAGCTTAGGGACAGGCGCTATGAACACTGAAGCTTTCTTT. This codes for CASSLGTGAMNTEAFF.

This clonotype was counted ten times or more. This chain connects TRBV20-1 to TRBJ2-3; 13 bases fit TRBD2. V was pared by 6 bases and J by 9 bases, with 15 bases of the junction left unmatched. Germline V gives CDR1 DFQATT, CDR2 SNEGSKA (reference sequence). The CDR3 has 16 amino acids. DNA of the CDR3: TGCAGTGCCCTTGACCGGACTAGCGGGGGCCTAGGAACGCAGTATTTT. As protein: CSALDRTSGGLGTQYF.

The chain employs TRBV20-1 and TRBJ2-1; D is ambiguous. Germline V lookup: CDR1 DFQATT, CDR2 SNEGSKA (reference sequence). The CDR3 is 16 amino acids. Deletions cut 1 base from V and 0 bases from J, with 13 bases between. The CDR3 loop is CSARVGGFSSYNEQFF. The CDR3, as DNA: TGCAGTGCTAGAGTCGGCGGATTCAGCTCCTACAATGAGCAGTTCTTC.

The table lists this clonotype with many counts. The genes are TRBV5-1 and TRBJ2-6; TRBD1 or TRBD2 may be the D gene (5 bases each). The CDR3 contains 16 residues. Germline V gene data show CDR1 as SGHRS and CDR2 as YFSETQ. V gave up 3 bases and J gave up 0 bases, with 10 bases separating them. The DNA for the CDR3 is TGCGCCAGCAGCTCCGGGGCTAGCTCTGGGGCCAACGTCCTGACTTTC. It yields the protein CASSSGASSGANVLTF.

A few counts support this clonotype. The chain uses TRBV6-2 or TRBV6-3 and TRBJ2-7, with 8 bases matching TRBD2. Looked up from germline, CDR1 is MNHEY and CDR2 is SVGEGT. The V gene end was trimmed by 4 bases and the J gene end by 0 bases; junction bases not matched to a gene: 11. The CDR3 is made up of 17 amino acids. The CDR3 nucleotides are TGTGCCAGCAGTTTAGAGTTTAGCGGGGCAAACTCCTACGAGCAGTACTTC. Amino acid sequence: CASSLEFSGANSYEQYF.

There are many counts of this clonotype. CDR3 sequence: CASSYRDYEQYF. CDR3 nucleotides: TGTGCCAGCAGTTACAGGGACTACGAGCAGTACTTC. The chain is built from TRBV6-2 or TRBV6-3 and TRBJ2-7; D gene unclear. The CDR3 has 12 residues. CDR1 is MNHEY, CDR2 SVGEGT, per germline. Trimming removed 2 bases from V and 3 bases from J, with 5 bases in between.

This clonotype was counted a few times. The V and J genes are TRBV24-1 and TRBJ2-1; a weak D match, TRBD2 (5 bases). The CDR3 is made up of 16 amino acids. With 5 bases removed from V and 3 bases from J, the gap between germline ends came to 16 bases. Germline CDR1 reads KGHDR; CDR2 reads SFDVKD. The CDR3 loop is CATSGQTRGVYNEQFF. In DNA, the CDR3 is TGTGCCACCAGTGGCCAAACTCGGGGAGTCTACAATGAGCAGTTCTTC.

By its share, this clonotype is medium-sized (0.01 to 0.1%). This rearrangement joins TRBV12-3 or TRBV12-4 to TRBJ1-6; possible D gene TRBD1, 5 bases. This CDR3 is 14 amino acids long. Trimming pared 1 base from V and 6 bases from J, leaving 7 bases between. Here the CDR3 reads CASSLGGGNSPLHF. CDR3 nucleotides: TGTGCCAGCAGTTTAGGGGGGGGTAATTCACCCCTCCACTTT.

A remark on this clonotype: Since no conserved phenylalanine or tryptophan closes the CDR3, a read error is the likely cause. The chain combines TRBV7-3 with TRBJ1-2; 7 positions agree with TRBD1. J gave up 0 bases and V 8 bases, and 3 bases lay outside the gene matches. The CDR3 sequence is 13 residues long. Germline CDR1 reads SGHTA; CDR2 reads FQGTGA. The CDR3 DNA reads as TGTGCCAGCCGACAGGGACCTAACTATGGCTACACCAAC. Translating gives CASRQGPNYGYTN.

This sequence joins TRBV20-1 and TRBJ2-4, with 9 bases aligning to TRBD2. Germline CDR1 and CDR2: DFQATT and SNEGSKA (reference sequence). The CDR3 consists of 14 residues. The V gene end was trimmed by 1 base and the J gene end by 8 bases; junction bases not matched to a gene: 6. The CDR3 DNA sequence: TGCAGTGCTAGAGCGTGGCGGGGGGGATACATTCAGTACTTC. Protein sequence: CSARAWRGGYIQYF.